This T cell receptor beta chain comes out of a study of blood T cell repertoires in COVID-19. About the study: Samples came from the United States, Italy and Spain, spanning acute and convalescent COVID-19. T cells, B-cell-depleted T cells, or PBMCs provided the cDNA or gDNA that served as material.

After removal of 6 bases from V and 4 bases from J, the junction contained 5 bases not matched to a gene. The germline CDR1 and CDR2 sequences are LNHDA and SQIVND (reference sequence). The length of the CDR3 is 13 residues. Original processing notes: Amplification of reference gene primers provided the estimated nucleated cell counts. The table came from immunoSEQ multiplex PCR; TCRdb's copy has only in-frame clones and leaves some out. V and J calls plus clone size are reproduced from that table; the DNA served to infer D and trimming. The sample gives 250,000 to 300,000 clones, roughly 89% of which show up once; approximately 2.3% is in the top ten.

Sequencing used peripheral blood. This clonotype was obtained from a woman aged 55-70 years with COVID-19, enrolled during active disease. The V and J genes are TRBV19 and TRBJ1-2, with 7 bases that match TRBD1. This CDR3 reads CASRGTAPYGYTF. The DNA of the CDR3 is TGTGCCAGTAGAGGGACAGCCCCCTATGGCTACACCTTC.